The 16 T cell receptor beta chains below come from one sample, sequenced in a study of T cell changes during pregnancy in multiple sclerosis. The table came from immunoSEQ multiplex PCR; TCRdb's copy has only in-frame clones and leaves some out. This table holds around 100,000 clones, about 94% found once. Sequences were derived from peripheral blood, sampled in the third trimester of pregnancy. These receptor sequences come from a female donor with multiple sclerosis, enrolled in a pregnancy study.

The CDR3, as DNA: TGTGCCAGCAGCGGGGGACTAGCGCTCAATGAGCAGTTCTTC. Translation gives CASSGGLALNEQFF. The rearrangement uses TRBV9 and TRBJ2-1; 10 bases are a match to TRBD2. The V gene's germline CDR1 is SGDLS and CDR2 YYNGEE. With 3 bases clipped from V and 6 bases from J, the junction kept 3 bases outside the gene matches. This CDR3 region has 14 residues.

CDR3 in amino acids: CASSIRGYRGYTF. The DNA for the CDR3 is TGTGCCAGTAGTATTAGGGGATATAGAGGCTACACCTTC. The chain employs TRBV19 and TRBJ1-2; D is perhaps TRBD1 (5 bases). Trimming pared 3 bases from V and 8 bases from J, leaving 13 bases between. Germline V gives CDR1 LNHDA, CDR2 SQIVND (reference sequence). The CDR3 consists of 13 residues.

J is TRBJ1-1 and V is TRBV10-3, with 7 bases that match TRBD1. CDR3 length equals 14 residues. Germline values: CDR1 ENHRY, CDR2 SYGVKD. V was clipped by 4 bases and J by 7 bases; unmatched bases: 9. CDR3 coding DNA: TGTGCCATCAGTGGGGGGACAGATAGTAATGAAGCTTTCTTT. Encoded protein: CAISGGTDSNEAFF.

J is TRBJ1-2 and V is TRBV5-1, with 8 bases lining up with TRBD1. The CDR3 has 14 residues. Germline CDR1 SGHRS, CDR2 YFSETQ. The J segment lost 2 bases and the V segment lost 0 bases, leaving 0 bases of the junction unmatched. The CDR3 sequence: CASSLDRGNYGYTF. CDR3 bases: TGCGCCAGCAGCTTGGACAGGGGGAACTATGGCTACACCTTC. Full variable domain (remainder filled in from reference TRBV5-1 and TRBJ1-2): KAGVTQTPRYLIKTRGQQVTLSCSPISGHRSVSWYQQTPGQGLQFLFEYFSETQRNKGNFPGRFSGRQFSNSRSEMNVSTLELGDSALYLCASSLDRGNYGYTFGSGTRLTVV.

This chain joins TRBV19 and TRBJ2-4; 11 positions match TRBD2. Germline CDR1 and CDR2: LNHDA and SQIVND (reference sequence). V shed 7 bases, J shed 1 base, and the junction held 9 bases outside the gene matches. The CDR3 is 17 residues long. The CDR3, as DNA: TGTGCCAGTATGAGGGTAGCGGGAGGGCAGGCCAAAAACATTCAGTACTTC. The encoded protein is CASMRVAGGQAKNIQYF.

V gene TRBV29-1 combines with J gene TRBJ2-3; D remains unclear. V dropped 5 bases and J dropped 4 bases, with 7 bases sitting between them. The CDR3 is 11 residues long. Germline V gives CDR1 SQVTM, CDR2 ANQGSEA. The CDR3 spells CSVLSPDTQYF. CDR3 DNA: TGCAGCGTTCTTAGTCCAGATACGCAGTATTTT.

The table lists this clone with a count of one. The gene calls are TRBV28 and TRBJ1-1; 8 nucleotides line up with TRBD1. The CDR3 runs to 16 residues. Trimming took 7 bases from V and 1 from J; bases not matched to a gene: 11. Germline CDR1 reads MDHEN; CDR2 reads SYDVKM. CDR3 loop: CASTTGTGFWNTEAFF. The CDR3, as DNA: TGTGCCAGCACTACCGGGACAGGATTTTGGAACACTGAAGCTTTCTTT.

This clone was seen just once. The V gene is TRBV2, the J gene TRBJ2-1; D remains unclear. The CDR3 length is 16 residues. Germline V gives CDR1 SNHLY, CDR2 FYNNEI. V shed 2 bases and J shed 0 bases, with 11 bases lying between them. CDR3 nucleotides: TGTGCCAGCAGTGAAACCAGGCTAAGCTCCTACAATGAGCAGTTCTTC. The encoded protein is CASSETRLSSYNEQFF. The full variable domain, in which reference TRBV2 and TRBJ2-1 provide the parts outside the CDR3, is EPEVTQTPSHQVTQMGQEVILRCVPISNHLYFYWYRQILGQKVEFLVSFYNNEISEKSEIFDDQFSVERPDGSNFTLKIRSTKLEDSAMYFCASSETRLSSYNEQFFGPGTRLTVL.

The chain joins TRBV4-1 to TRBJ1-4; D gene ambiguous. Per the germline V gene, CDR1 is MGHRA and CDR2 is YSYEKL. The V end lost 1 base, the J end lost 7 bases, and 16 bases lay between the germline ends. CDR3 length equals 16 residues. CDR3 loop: CASSQVGSRISEKLFF. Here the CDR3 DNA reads TGCGCCAGCAGCCAAGTGGGGAGCCGCATCAGTGAAAAACTGTTTTTT.

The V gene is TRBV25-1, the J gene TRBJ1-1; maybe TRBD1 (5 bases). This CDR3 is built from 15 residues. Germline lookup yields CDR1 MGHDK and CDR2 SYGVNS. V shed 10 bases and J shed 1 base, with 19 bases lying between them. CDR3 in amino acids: CATRVGRAQNTEAFF. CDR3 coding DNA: TGTGCCACCCGAGTCGGCAGGGCCCAGAACACTGAAGCTTTCTTT.

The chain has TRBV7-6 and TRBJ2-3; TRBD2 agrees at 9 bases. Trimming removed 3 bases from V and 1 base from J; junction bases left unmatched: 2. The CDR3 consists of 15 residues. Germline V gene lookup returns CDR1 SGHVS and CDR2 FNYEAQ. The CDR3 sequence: CASSLTSGRTDTQYF. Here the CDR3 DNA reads TGTGCCAGCAGCTTGACTAGCGGCCGCACAGATACGCAGTATTTT. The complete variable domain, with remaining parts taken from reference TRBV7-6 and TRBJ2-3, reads GAGVSQSPRYKVTKRGQDVALRCDPISGHVSLYWYRQALGQGPEFLTYFNYEAQQDKSGLPNDRFSAERPEGSISTLTIQRTEQRDSAMYRCASSLTSGRTDTQYFGPGTRLTVL.

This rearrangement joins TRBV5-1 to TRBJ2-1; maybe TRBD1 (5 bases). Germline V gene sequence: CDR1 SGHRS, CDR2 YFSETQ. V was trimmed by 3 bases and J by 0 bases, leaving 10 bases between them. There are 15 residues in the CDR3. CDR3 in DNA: TGCGCCAGCAGCTGGGCCCAGGGCTCCTACAATGAGCAGTTCTTC. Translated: CASSWAQGSYNEQFF.

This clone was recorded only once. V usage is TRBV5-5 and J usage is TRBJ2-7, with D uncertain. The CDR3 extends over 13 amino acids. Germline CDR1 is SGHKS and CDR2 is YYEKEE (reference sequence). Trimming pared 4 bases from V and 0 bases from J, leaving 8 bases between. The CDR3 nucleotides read TGTGCCAGCAGCCTAATAACCTCCTACGAGCAGTACTTC. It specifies CASSLITSYEQYF.

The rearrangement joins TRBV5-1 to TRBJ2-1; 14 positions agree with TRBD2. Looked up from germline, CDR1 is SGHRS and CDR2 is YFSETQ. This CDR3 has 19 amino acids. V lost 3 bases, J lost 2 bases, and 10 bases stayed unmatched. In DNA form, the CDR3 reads TGCGCCAGCAGCTCCGTCCCGGGACTAGCGGGAGAGGCCTACAATGAGCAGTTCTTC. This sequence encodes CASSSVPGLAGEAYNEQFF. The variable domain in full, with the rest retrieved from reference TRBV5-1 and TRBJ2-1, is KAGVTQTPRYLIKTRGQQVTLSCSPISGHRSVSWYQQTPGQGLQFLFEYFSETQRNKGNFPGRFSGRQFSNSRSEMNVSTLELGDSALYLCASSSVPGLAGEAYNEQFFGPGTRLTVL.

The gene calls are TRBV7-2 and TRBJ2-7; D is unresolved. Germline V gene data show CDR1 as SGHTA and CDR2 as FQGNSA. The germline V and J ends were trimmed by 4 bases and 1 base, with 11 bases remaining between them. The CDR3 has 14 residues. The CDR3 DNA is TGTGCCAGCAGCTCCTATAGTGGTTCCTACGAGCAGTACTTC. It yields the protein CASSSYSGSYEQYF. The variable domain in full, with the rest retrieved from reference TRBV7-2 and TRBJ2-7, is GAGVSQSPSNKVTEKGKDVELRCDPISGHTALYWYRQSLGQGLEFLIYFQGNSAPDKSGLPSDRFSAERTGGSVSTLTIQRTQQEDSAVYLCASSSYSGSYEQYFGPGTRLTVT.

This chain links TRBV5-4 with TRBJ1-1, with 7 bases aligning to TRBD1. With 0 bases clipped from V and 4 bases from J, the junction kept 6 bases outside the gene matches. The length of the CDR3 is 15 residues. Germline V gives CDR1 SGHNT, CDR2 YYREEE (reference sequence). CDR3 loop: CASSLEGARGTEAFF. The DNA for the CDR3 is TGTGCCAGCAGCTTGGAGGGGGCGCGGGGCACTGAAGCTTTCTTT.